Listed below are T cell receptor beta chains from one sample, sequenced in a study of T cells in narcolepsy. Profiled with immunoSEQ multiplex PCR; TCRdb holds only in-frame clones, not every one. In the table there are around 13,000 clones, approximately 88% of which are singletons. What was sequenced was CD45RA- memory CD4+ T cells from PBMCs. Receptors originate from a human donor with narcolepsy. The CDR3 runs from the conserved cysteine through the conserved F or W. D genes are given only for firm matches. Clone size is given for some rows only: seen once, a few or many times, or a class if the clone is expanded.

clone_size,j_call,d_call,v_call,cdr3_aa,cdr3_nt
NA,TRBJ2-1,TRBD2,TRBV4-2,CASRTSGSSRRNEQFF,TGTGCCAGCAGGACTAGCGGGAGCTCCCGAAGGAATGAGCAGTTCTTC
NA,TRBJ1-4,NA,TRBV7-9,CASSLGGQDNEKLFF,TGTGCCAGCAGCTTAGGGGGCCAGGATAATGAAAAACTGTTTTTT
NA,TRBJ1-2,TRBD1,TRBV7-9,CASSAHGPSGGGYTF,TGTGCCAGCAGCGCCCATGGCCCCTCAGGGGGTGGCTACACCTTC
NA,TRBJ1-1,TRBD1,TRBV19,CASSTPDRHTEAFF,TGTGCCAGTAGTACGCCGGACAGGCACACTGAAGCTTTCTTT
NA,TRBJ2-4,TRBD2,TRBV4-2,CASSQAAGGNIQYF,TGTGCCAGCAGCCAAGCAGCGGGGGGGAACATTCAGTACTTC
NA,TRBJ2-3,NA,TRBV5-4,CASSLERFADTQYF,TGTGCCAGCAGCTTGGAGCGCTTCGCAGATACGCAGTATTTT
NA,TRBJ2-7,NA,TRBV5-4,CASSSAVDSSYEQYF,TGTGCCAGCAGCTCAGCCGTCGACAGTTCCTACGAGCAGTACTTC
NA,TRBJ2-7,TRBD2,TRBV5-1,CASSLAPGTSAYEQYF,TGCGCCAGCAGCTTGGCCCCCGGGACTAGCGCCTACGAGCAGTACTTC
NA,TRBJ2-1,NA,TRBV27,CASSLGQYNEQFF,TGTGCCAGCAGTTTAGGGCAGTACAATGAGCAGTTCTTC
NA,TRBJ2-7,NA,TRBV21-1,CASSKEGQDQYEQYF,TGTGCCAGCAGCAAGGAGGGGCAGGATCAGTACGAGCAGTACTTC
NA,TRBJ2-2,NA,TRBV5-1,CASSLIEINTGELFF,TGCGCCAGCAGCTTGATTGAGATTAACACCGGGGAGCTGTTTTTT
few,TRBJ2-7,NA,TRBV28,CASSLAGSYEQYF,TGTGCCAGCAGTTTGGCAGGGTCCTACGAGCAGTACTTC